Below are 21 T cell receptor beta chains sequenced from a single sample in a study of CD8+CD57+ T cells in acquired aplastic anemia (dated by TCRdb to about 2018). For sequencing, an Illumina HiSeq 2000 was employed. TCR beta VDJ combination and CDR3 sequence profiling used genomic DNA as the template. TCRdb ran its own pipeline on the public reads, namely fastp trimming at Q25 and MiXCR clone calling, and kept in-frame beta chains. Identical CDR3 proteins give one entry, which carries the most common genes and DNA. This sample lists 80,000 or so distinct CDR3 sequences; about half were detected once. Jointly, the top ten make up 66% of the sample. The sequenced sample was sorted CD4+, CD8+, or CD8+CD57+ T cells (not recorded which) from PBMCs. Receptor source: a human donor in good health, serving as a control.

This clonotype showed up just a few times. This chain joins TRBV5-5 and TRBJ2-2; D uncertain. The length of the CDR3 is 11 residues. Germline V gene sequence: CDR1 SGHKS, CDR2 YYEKEE (reference sequence). Trimming left V 2 bases short and J 7 bases short, with 3 bases between. The CDR3 DNA sequence: TGTGCCAGCAGCTTTGTCGGGGAGCTGTTTTTT. Protein: CASSFVGELFF.

This clonotype was detected only once. Compared with germline, one end of the junction differs, possibly owing to a read error. The chain joins TRBV25-1 to TRBJ2-7; 7 nucleotides match TRBD2. The CDR3 spans 16 residues. Germline lookup yields CDR1 MGHDK and CDR2 SYGVNS. CDR3 residues: CASSPPFAGVNYGQYF. CDR3 sequence (DNA): TGTGCCAGCAGTCCCCCATTTGCGGGGGTTAACTACGGGCAGTACTTC.

The rearrangement joins TRBV4-3 to TRBJ2-1; D is possibly TRBD1 (6 bases). This CDR3 contains 14 residues. CDR1 is LGHNA, CDR2 YSLEER, per germline. With 2 bases removed from V and 6 bases from J, the gap between germline ends came to 11 bases. CDR3 DNA: TGCGCCAGCAGCCAATACACAGGGCCCAATGAGCAGTTCTTC. Encoded protein: CASSQYTGPNEQFF.

This clonotype was seen at least ten times. The chain carries TRBV19 and TRBJ1-1; D perhaps matches TRBD1 (6 bases). Trimming shortened V by 7 bases and J by 5 bases, and 26 bases separated the two germline ends. The CDR3 loop spans 17 amino acids. Germline CDR1 reads LNHDA; CDR2 reads SQIVND (reference sequence). This chain's CDR3 is CASTTHRTATVGTEAFF. The CDR3 coding sequence is TGTGCCAGTACTACCCATCGGACAGCAACGGTAGGGACTGAAGCTTTCTTT. Filled out from reference TRBV19 and TRBJ1-1, the complete variable domain reads DGGITQSPKYLFRKEGQNVTLSCEQNLNHDAMYWYRQDPGQGLRLIYYSQIVNDFQKGDIAEGYSVSREKKESFPLTVTSAQKNPTAFYLCASTTHRTATVGTEAFFGQGTRLTVV.

This clonotype has a count of ten or more. The rearrangement joins TRBV13 to TRBJ1-1; maybe TRBD1 (6 bases). CDR3 length: 11 residues. Germline V gene data show CDR1 as PRHDT and CDR2 as FYEKMQ (reference sequence). Trimming removed 5 bases at V and 11 bases at J, with 12 bases between. CDR3 DNA: TGTGCCAGCAGCGAACAGGGACGTGCTTTCTTT. Its translation: CASSEQGRAFF.

This clonotype was detected ten times or more. The V and J genes are TRBV4-2 and TRBJ1-2, with TRBD1 identical over 7 bases. CDR1 and CDR2 from the germline V gene are LGHNA and YNFKEQ. This CDR3 contains 14 residues. V was clipped by 6 bases and J by 4 bases; unmatched bases: 8. In DNA form, the CDR3 reads TGTGCCAGCAGATCACTCGGGACAGCCTATGGCTACACCTTC. It yields the protein CASRSLGTAYGYTF.

This chain joins TRBV28 and TRBJ1-2; D is unresolved. The V gene lost 4 bases and the J gene lost 4 bases, with 19 bases spanning the gap. The CDR3 contains 16 residues. Germline V gene sequence: CDR1 MDHEN, CDR2 SYDVKM. CDR3 nucleotides: TGTGCCAGCAGTTCCACCACCCAGCCCACAGCCTATGGCTACACCTTC. Translating it yields CASSSTTQPTAYGYTF.

This chain uses TRBV25-1 with TRBJ1-2, with D perhaps matching TRBD1 (5 bases). V lost 4 bases and J 4 bases, leaving 19 bases between the germline ends. The CDR3 loop spans 16 amino acids. The germline V gene has CDR1 MGHDK and CDR2 SYGVNS. The CDR3 spells CASSVGNWKGPYGYTF. The CDR3 DNA sequence: TGTGCCAGCAGTGTCGGGAATTGGAAGGGGCCCTATGGCTACACCTTC.

This clonotype has just a few counts. The V gene is TRBV5-4, the J gene TRBJ2-3; D perhaps matches TRBD2 (6 bases). With 0 bases removed from V and 1 base from J, the gap between germline ends came to 21 bases. The CDR3 loop spans 19 amino acids. Germline V lookup: CDR1 SGHNT, CDR2 YYREEE (reference sequence). CDR3 sequence reads: CASSLVGDSFGPGTDTQYF. CDR3 in DNA: TGTGCCAGCAGCTTGGTCGGGGACTCCTTTGGCCCTGGCACAGATACGCAGTATTTT.

This clonotype was counted ten times or more. The rearrangement joins TRBV15 to TRBJ2-1, with a possible D match to TRBD2 (6 bases). V lost 1 base and J 9 bases, leaving 7 bases between the germline ends. Germline CDR1 is LNHNV and CDR2 is YYDKDF (reference sequence). There are 12 residues in the CDR3. The CDR3 DNA follows: TGTGCCACCAGCAGAGCTAGCGTTGAGCAGTTCTTC. It translates to CATSRASVEQFF. Variable domain in full (rest from reference TRBV15 and TRBJ2-1): DAMVIQNPRYQVTQFGKPVTLSCSQTLNHNVMYWYQQKSSQAPKLLFHYYDKDFNNEADTPDNFQSRRPNTSFCFLDIRSPGLGDTAMYLCATSRASVEQFFGPGTRLTVL.

V is TRBV6-1 and J is TRBJ1-5; D gene ambiguous. V lost 7 bases and J lost 0, with 13 bases in between. The germline V gene encodes CDR1 MNHNS and CDR2 SASEGT. This CDR3 has 15 amino acids. CDR3 nucleotide sequence: TGTGCCAGCATGGGGAGGGCATATAGCAATCAGCCCCAGCATTTT. Translated, it gives CASMGRAYSNQPQHF.

A note on this clonotype: It may be a read error: a sequence one base away is much more abundant. J is TRBJ1-1 and V is TRBV20-1; perhaps TRBD1 as D (5 bases). This CDR3 has 15 residues. The V end was cut by 0 bases, the J end by 4 bases, with 15 bases between. The V gene's germline CDR1 is DFQATT and CDR2 SNEGSKA (reference sequence). CDR3 residues: CSARDTQGDLTEAFF. The DNA for the CDR3 is TGCAGTGCTAGAGATACTCAGGGAGATCTCACTGAAGCTTTCTTT.

Only one count was recorded for this clonotype. The chain carries TRBV12-3 or TRBV12-4 and TRBJ1-1, with D perhaps matching TRBD1 (5 bases). The CDR3 has 13 amino acids. V was cut by 5 bases and J by 4 bases, with 11 bases left in between. CDR3 residues: CASSATRGTEAFF. CDR3 nucleotides: TGTGCCAGCAGTGCTACAAGGGGCACTGAAGCTTTCTTT.

Many counts were recorded for this clonotype. This rearrangement joins TRBV2 to TRBJ1-1; D remains unclear. The CDR3 has 13 amino acids. Trimming took off 0 bases at V and 6 bases at J, with 8 bases between the two ends. CDR1 is SNHLY, CDR2 FYNNEI, per germline. The CDR3 DNA sequence: TGTGCCAGCAGTGAAGCCCAGTTCCCTGAAGCTTTCTTT. Translating gives CASSEAQFPEAFF.

Comments on this clonotype: Just one base apart from a much larger clone, this may be a read error. This chain joins TRBV7-9 and TRBJ1-2; the D gene is possibly TRBD1 (5 bases). Germline lookup yields CDR1 SEHNR and CDR2 FQNEAQ (reference sequence). The CDR3 sequence is 14 residues long. V shed 5 bases and J shed 7 bases, with 17 bases lying between them. In DNA form, the CDR3 reads TGTGCCAGCAGCCGAGACAGATCTGGGCCTGGCTACACCTTC. Its protein product is CASSRDRSGPGYTF.

V is TRBV19 and J is TRBJ1-5; TRBD1 matches 7 bases. This CDR3 spans 14 amino acids. The V gene end was trimmed by 4 bases and the J gene end by 8 bases; junction bases not matched to a gene: 8. Germline V lookup: CDR1 LNHDA, CDR2 SQIVND (reference sequence). CDR3 amino acids: CASSTGTVMEPQHF. The CDR3 nucleotides are TGTGCCAGTAGTACCGGGACAGTAATGGAGCCCCAGCATTTT. The entire variable domain, with the rest obtained from reference TRBV19 and TRBJ1-5, is as follows: DGGITQSPKYLFRKEGQNVTLSCEQNLNHDAMYWYRQDPGQGLRLIYYSQIVNDFQKGDIAEGYSVSREKKESFPLTVTSAQKNPTAFYLCASSTGTVMEPQHFGDGTRLSIL.

V is TRBV10-1 and J is TRBJ2-7, with 12 positions matching TRBD1. Germline CDR1 WNHNN, CDR2 SYGVQD (reference sequence). V was pared by 0 bases and J by 9 bases, with 0 bases of the junction left unmatched. This CDR3 spans 13 amino acids. The CDR3 sequence is CASSESGQGAQYF. The DNA of the CDR3 is TGCGCCAGCAGTGAGTCGGGACAGGGGGCGCAGTACTTC.

This sequence joins TRBV2 and TRBJ1-1, with 8 bases aligning to TRBD1. The V segment lost 8 bases and the J segment 2 bases; nucleotides outside the gene matches: 10. This CDR3 comprises 15 residues. In germline, CDR1 is SNHLY, CDR2 FYNNEI. The CDR3 loop is CASGGTGAGNTEAFF. The CDR3 region has the DNA TGTGCCAGCGGGGGGACAGGAGCTGGAAACACTGAAGCTTTCTTT.

The chain joins TRBV25-1 to TRBJ1-5; D perhaps matches TRBD1 (6 bases). V lost 0 bases and J lost 2, with 14 bases in between. CDR1 MGHDK and CDR2 SYGVNS come from the germline V gene. This CDR3 spans 17 amino acids. CDR3 nucleotide sequence: TGTGCCAGCAGTGAATATATTCGGGGGCAGGGCAATCAGCCCCAGCATTTT. It codes for CASSEYIRGQGNQPQHF.

J is TRBJ2-7 and V is TRBV12-3 or TRBV12-4; TRBD2 matches at 8 bases. The ends lost 3 bases at V and 1 base at J; junction bases unmatched: 5. The CDR3 spans 15 residues. The DNA for the CDR3 is TGTGCCAGCAGTTTGGATAGCGGGACTTCCTACGAGCAGTACTTC. This encodes CASSLDSGTSYEQYF.

The genes are TRBV2 and TRBJ1-2, with 8 bases lining up with TRBD1. J was trimmed by 7 bases and V by 7 bases; bases with no gene match: 8. Germline CDR1 SNHLY, CDR2 FYNNEI. This CDR3 region has 13 residues. The chain's CDR3 is CASTGDRGVGYTF. The DNA for the CDR3 is TGTGCCAGCACCGGAGACAGGGGTGTTGGCTACACCTTC.